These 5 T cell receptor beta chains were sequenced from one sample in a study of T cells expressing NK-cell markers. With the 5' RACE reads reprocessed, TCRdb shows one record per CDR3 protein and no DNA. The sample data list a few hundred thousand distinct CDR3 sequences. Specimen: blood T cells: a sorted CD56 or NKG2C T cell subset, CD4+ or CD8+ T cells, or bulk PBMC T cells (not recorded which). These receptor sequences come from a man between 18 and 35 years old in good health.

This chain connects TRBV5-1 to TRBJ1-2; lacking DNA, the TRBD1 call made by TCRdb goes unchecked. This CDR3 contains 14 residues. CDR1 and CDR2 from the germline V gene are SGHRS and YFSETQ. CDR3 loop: CASSPGQLNYGYTF.

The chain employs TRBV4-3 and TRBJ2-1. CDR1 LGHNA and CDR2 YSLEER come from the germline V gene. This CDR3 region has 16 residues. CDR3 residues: CASSQATGLLNNEQFF.

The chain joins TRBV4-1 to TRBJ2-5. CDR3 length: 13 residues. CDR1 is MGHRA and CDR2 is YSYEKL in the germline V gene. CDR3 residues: CASSQRSDETQYF.

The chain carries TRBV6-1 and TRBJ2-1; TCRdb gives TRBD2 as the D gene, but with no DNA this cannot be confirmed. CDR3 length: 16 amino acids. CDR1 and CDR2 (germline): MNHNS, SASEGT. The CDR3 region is CASTLGGLAGSNEQFF.

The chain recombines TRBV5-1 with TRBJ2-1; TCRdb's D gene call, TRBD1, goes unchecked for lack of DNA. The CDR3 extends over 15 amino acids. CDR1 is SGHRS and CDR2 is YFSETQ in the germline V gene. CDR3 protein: CASRTGQPLANEQFF.